The 30 T cell receptor beta chains presented below share a single source sample, sequenced in a study of cytomegalovirus exposure and HLA in healthy donors. PCR amplification relied on 60 Vbeta primers (plus 13 Jbeta primers). Assay used: immunoSEQ multiplex PCR; TCRdb lists only in-frame clones, some missing. Of about 150,000 clones listed, about three quarters are singletons. Sequenced material: PBMCs. The receptors stem from a woman in her thirties or forties in good health and CMV-seronegative.

This chain joins TRBV19 and TRBJ2-3, with TRBD1 identical over 9 bases. Germline CDR1 and CDR2: LNHDA and SQIVND (reference sequence). This CDR3 contains 13 residues. V lost 10 bases to trimming and J lost 2 bases; unmatched junction nucleotides: 4. The CDR3 here is CATWDRDTDTQYF. The CDR3 DNA is TGTGCCACTTGGGACAGGGACACAGATACGCAGTATTTT.

V usage is TRBV5-1 and J usage is TRBJ2-1; TRBD1 aligns across 8 bases. V trimming: 4 bases; J trimming: 7 bases; junction bases outside the gene matches: 7. Germline-derived CDR1 and CDR2 are SGHRS and YFSETQ. The CDR3 totals 14 residues. The CDR3 nucleotides are TGCGCCAGCAGCATAGGACAGGGCTGGAATGAGCAGTTCTTC. Encoded protein: CASSIGQGWNEQFF.

The gene calls are TRBV6-1 and TRBJ2-3; 7 bases align to TRBD1. V lost 8 bases, J lost 3 bases, and 11 bases stayed unmatched. There are 15 residues in the CDR3. CDR1 and CDR2 from the germline V gene are MNHNS and SASEGT. The DNA for the CDR3 is TGTGCCAGCGACAAAAGGGGGCGAGAGACAGATACGCAGTATTTT. Protein product: CASDKRGRETDTQYF.

The V gene is TRBV2, the J gene TRBJ2-2; the D is unclear. Germline-derived CDR1 and CDR2 are SNHLY and FYNNEI. The CDR3 runs to 15 residues. V lost 8 bases and J 0 bases, leaving 13 bases between the germline ends. Here the CDR3 reads CASFPQNANTGELFF. The DNA for the CDR3 is TGTGCCAGCTTTCCGCAGAACGCGAACACCGGGGAGCTGTTTTTT.

The chain is built from TRBV2 and TRBJ1-2, with TRBD1 identical over 8 bases. This CDR3 has 14 amino acids. The germline V gene has CDR1 SNHLY and CDR2 FYNNEI. Unmatched junction bases numbered 10, after V lost 8 bases and J lost 5 bases. CDR3 in amino acids: CASGRDRRAYGYTF. CDR3 nucleotides: TGTGCCAGCGGTAGGGACAGGCGGGCATATGGCTACACCTTC.

V gene TRBV6-6 combines with J gene TRBJ1-5; D is ambiguous. Trimming took off 4 bases at V and 4 bases at J, with 8 bases between the two ends. Germline CDR1 and CDR2: MNHNY and SVGAGI (reference sequence). The CDR3 spans 13 residues. CDR3 in DNA: TGTGCCAGCAGTTGGGAGATTAATCAGCCCCAGCATTTT. It is translated as CASSWEINQPQHF.

In DNA, the CDR3 is TGTGCCAGCAGCTCCCTGCTAGAGGTTCAGCCCCAGCATTTT. It specifies CASSSLLEVQPQHF. The V and J genes are TRBV5-5 and TRBJ1-5; no definite D call. The V gene's germline CDR1 is SGHKS and CDR2 YYEKEE (reference sequence). The V end was cut by 3 bases, the J end by 6 bases, with 13 bases between. This CDR3 contains 14 residues.

The rearrangement uses TRBV6-1 and TRBJ1-4; the D is unclear. The CDR3 has 14 residues. With 2 bases removed from V and 10 bases from J, the gap between germline ends came to 14 bases. Germline V gives CDR1 MNHNS, CDR2 SASEGT. CDR3 region: CASSEPGNLPKLFF. Written as DNA, the CDR3 is TGTGCCAGCAGTGAACCCGGGAACCTTCCAAAACTGTTTTTT.

Notes on this clone: Germline and junction disagree at one end, which may indicate a read error. The J gene is TRBJ2-2, the V gene TRBV7-9; possibly TRBD1 for D (5 bases). The CDR3 extends over 15 amino acids. CDR1 and CDR2 from the germline V gene are SEHNR and FQNEAQ (reference sequence). The CDR3 coding sequence is TGTTCCAGCAGCCCTGACAGCCCGAACACCGGGGAGCTGTTTTTT. It specifies CSSSPDSPNTGELFF.

The chain carries TRBV5-4 and TRBJ2-3, with 8 bases matching TRBD2. CDR3 size: 15 residues. Germline V gives CDR1 SGHNT, CDR2 YYREEE (reference sequence). The junction had 5 bases not matched to a gene; V was cut back by 0 bases and J by 5 bases. Written as DNA, the CDR3 is TGTGCCAGCAGCTTGGTAGCGGGGACAATAGATACGCAGTATTTT. Protein sequence: CASSLVAGTIDTQYF.

The V call is TRBV5-5, the J call TRBJ2-5; maybe TRBD2 (7 bases). The V gene's germline CDR1 is SGHKS and CDR2 YYEKEE (reference sequence). The CDR3 length is 16 residues. Trimming took off 4 bases at V and 5 bases at J, with 21 bases between the two ends. CDR3 loop: CASSGYREGVFETQYF. CDR3 bases: TGTGCCAGCAGCGGCTACAGGGAGGGGGTATTTGAGACCCAGTACTTC.

A remark on this clone: Sequence at one end of the junction differs from germline and may be a read error. V and J are TRBV19 and TRBJ1-1, with no clear D. This CDR3 region has 12 residues. Germline V lookup: CDR1 LNHDA, CDR2 SQIVND (reference sequence). The CDR3 sequence: CASSSTGLSPLF. The CDR3 bases are TGTGCCAGTAGCTCCACCGGACTTTCCCCCCTCTTT.

The CDR3 nucleotides read TGTGCCAGCAGTTACATCGGGGAACCAAATACGCAGTATTTT. Its protein product is CASSYIGEPNTQYF. The chain joins TRBV6-5 to TRBJ2-3, with a possible D match to TRBD2 (5 bases). Trimming shortened V by 2 bases and J by 7 bases, and 13 bases separated the two germline ends. Germline CDR1 is MNHEY and CDR2 is SVGAGI. The CDR3 extends over 14 amino acids.

The chain recombines TRBV5-1 with TRBJ2-3, with TRBD1 matching over 9 bases. The trim removed 4 bases at V and 3 bases at J, leaving 6 bases unmatched. The CDR3 extends over 15 amino acids. Germline V gene data show CDR1 as SGHRS and CDR2 as YFSETQ. Written as DNA, the CDR3 is TGCGCCAGCAGCCGGGACAGGGTTCGGACAGATACGCAGTATTTT. Its translation is CASSRDRVRTDTQYF.

V and J are TRBV21-1 and TRBJ1-2; TRBD1, the D gene given by the table, was not confirmed from the DNA. TRBV21-1 counts as a pseudogene. CDR3 length equals 13 residues. The CDR3 DNA sequence: TGTGCCAGCCATGGGCCCTATCTGTATGGCTACACCTTC. Amino acids: CASHGPYLYGYTF.

The V call is TRBV14, the J call TRBJ1-1; possible D gene TRBD1, 6 bases. The CDR3 contains 15 residues. Trimming removed 5 bases at V and 4 bases at J, with 17 bases between. CDR1 and CDR2 from the germline V gene are SGHDN and FVKESK. CDR3: CASSYSPGVLTEAFF. CDR3 bases: TGTGCCAGCAGCTACAGTCCAGGGGTCCTCACTGAAGCTTTCTTT.

This chain uses TRBV7-9 with TRBJ1-2; D unresolved. Germline V gene sequence: CDR1 SEHNR, CDR2 FQNEAQ (reference sequence). V lost 5 bases to trimming and J lost 4 bases, with 14 bases between them. The CDR3 extends over 14 amino acids. As DNA, the CDR3 is TGTGCCAGCAGCGCGAACGACGGACTCTATGGCTACACCTTC. This translates into CASSANDGLYGYTF.

The V gene is TRBV9, the J gene TRBJ1-6, with D tentatively TRBD1 (6 bases). Per germline, CDR1 SGDLS and CDR2 YYNGEE. Trimming pared 0 bases from V and 8 bases from J, leaving 12 bases between. CDR3 length equals 15 residues. CDR3: CASSVEKGGYSPLHF. CDR3 bases: TGTGCCAGCAGCGTAGAGAAAGGGGGATATTCACCCCTCCACTTT.

V and J are TRBV5-1 and TRBJ2-2, with a tentative D call TRBD2 (6 bases). Germline loops: CDR1 SGHRS, CDR2 YFSETQ. The CDR3 runs to 15 residues. Trimming shortened V by 1 base and J by 2 bases, and 9 bases separated the two germline ends. Here the CDR3 reads CASSLLRGNTGELFF. CDR3 DNA: TGCGCCAGCAGCTTGCTGCGGGGCAACACCGGGGAGCTGTTTTTT.

The chain has TRBV5-1 and TRBJ2-2, with a weak D call TRBD1 (6 bases). V was pared by 4 bases and J by 2 bases, with 9 bases between. The CDR3 runs to 14 residues. In germline, CDR1 is SGHRS, CDR2 YFSETQ. The CDR3: CASSETGNTGELFF. The CDR3 DNA reads as TGCGCCAGCAGCGAGACAGGTAACACCGGGGAGCTGTTTTTT.

The chain joins TRBV6-5 to TRBJ2-7, with D perhaps TRBD1 (6 bases). Looked up from germline, CDR1 is MNHEY and CDR2 is SVGAGI. The CDR3 runs to 13 residues. V lost 5 bases, J lost 0 bases, and 8 bases lay in between. CDR3 residues: CASSPGVSYEQYF. The CDR3 DNA follows: TGTGCCAGCAGTCCAGGGGTCTCCTACGAGCAGTACTTC.

The chain has TRBV11-2 and TRBJ2-7, with 10 bases fitting TRBD1. CDR1 SGHAT and CDR2 FQNNGV come from the germline V gene. J lost 4 bases, V lost 1 base, and 4 bases had no gene match. The CDR3 has 15 residues. The CDR3 DNA sequence: TGTGCCAGCAGCTTAGTCGGACAGGGGGAGTACGAGCAGTACTTC. This sequence encodes CASSLVGQGEYEQYF.

The CDR3, as DNA: TGTGCCAGCAGCCAAGATAGCTATGGCTACACCTTC. Encoded protein: CASSQDSYGYTF. This sequence joins TRBV4-2 and TRBJ1-2; D is uncertain. Trimming stripped 0 bases from V and 4 bases from J, with 3 bases between. CDR1 is LGHNA and CDR2 is YNFKEQ in the germline V gene. The CDR3 has 12 residues.

V gene TRBV4-1 combines with J gene TRBJ2-7, with TRBD1 as a possible D gene (5 bases). This CDR3 has 14 residues. Germline values: CDR1 MGHRA, CDR2 YSYEKL. The V and J ends lost 1 base and 0 bases respectively, with 7 bases between them. The CDR3 sequence is CASSQARDSYEQYF. For the CDR3, the DNA is TGCGCCAGCAGCCAAGCCAGGGACTCCTACGAGCAGTACTTC.

The genes are TRBV7-9 and TRBJ1-4; 8 bases align to TRBD1. CDR3 size: 14 residues. With 3 bases clipped from V and 8 bases from J, the junction kept 5 bases outside the gene matches. The germline V gene has CDR1 SEHNR and CDR2 FQNEAQ (reference sequence). The CDR3 sequence: CASSLAGGREKLFF. DNA of the CDR3: TGTGCCAGCAGCTTGGCAGGGGGCAGGGAAAAACTGTTTTTT.

The chain links TRBV19 to TRBJ2-5; 7 bases match TRBD1. CDR3 length: 15 amino acids. Losses at the gene ends were 4 bases for V and 1 base for J; bases not matched to a gene: 6. Germline V lookup: CDR1 LNHDA, CDR2 SQIVND (reference sequence). The CDR3 coding sequence is TGTGCCAGTAGTACACTGACAGGGTCCCAAGAGACCCAGTACTTC. This gives the protein CASSTLTGSQETQYF.

The CDR3 loop is CASSLDLWRNYEQYF. For the CDR3, the DNA is TGTGCCAGCAGCTTAGACCTGTGGAGGAACTACGAGCAGTACTTC. The J gene is TRBJ2-7, the V gene TRBV11-2; possible D gene TRBD2, 5 bases. The CDR3 totals 15 residues. Germline V gene lookup returns CDR1 SGHAT and CDR2 FQNNGV. The V and J ends lost 0 bases and 3 bases respectively, with 12 bases between them. The full variable domain, in which reference TRBV11-2 and TRBJ2-7 provide the parts outside the CDR3, is EAGVAQSPRYKIIEKRQSVAFWCNPISGHATLYWYQQILGQGPKLLIQFQNNGVVDDSQLPKDRFSAERLKGVDSTLKIQPAKLEDSAVYLCASSLDLWRNYEQYFGPGTRLTVT.

The chain joins TRBV15 to TRBJ1-5; D is uncertain. CDR3 size: 15 residues. Germline V lookup: CDR1 LNHNV, CDR2 YYDKDF (reference sequence). V lost 1 base to trimming and J lost 0 bases, with 7 bases between them. This CDR3 is CATSRGSYSNQPQHF. The CDR3, as DNA: TGTGCCACCAGCAGAGGGAGCTATAGCAATCAGCCCCAGCATTTT.

The chain's CDR3 is CASSLSSGSTYEQYF. The CDR3 DNA reads as TGTGCCAGCAGCTTAAGTTCGGGATCTACCTACGAGCAGTACTTC. The chain employs TRBV7-8 and TRBJ2-5, with a weak D call TRBD2 (5 bases). The J call is in doubt because the DNA end fits TRBJ2-7 better. Germline V gene lookup returns CDR1 SGHVS and CDR2 FQNEAQ. The CDR3 is 15 amino acids.

V and J are TRBV28 and TRBJ1-5; D is unresolved. The V end was cut by 10 bases, the J end by 1 base, with 14 bases between. In germline, CDR1 is MDHEN, CDR2 SYDVKM. The CDR3 runs 14 residues. CDR3 loop: CATSSGRSNQPQHF. CDR3 DNA sequence: TGTGCCACTTCCTCAGGTCGGAGCAATCAGCCCCAGCATTTT.